This record looks at one T cell receptor (beta chain) sequence and its context. Its antigen is currently unknown. This specimen belongs to a study of identical twins. Study findings and constraints: Conclusions leaned on cross-sectional statistical analysis and did not track the same donors over time. When twins shared out-of-frame alpha sequences, those sequences had excess low generation probability.

The CDR3 sequence is 17 residues long. The V gene end was trimmed by 5 bases and the J gene end by 7 bases; junction bases not matched to a gene: 9. CDR1 SGHVS and CDR2 FQNEAQ come from the germline V gene. Each CDR3 protein is one row after TCRdb ran MiXCR on the 5' RACE reads. The sample carries around 960,000 distinct CDR3 sequences, 12% recorded once. The data also belong to a second study, concerning yellow fever vaccine responses in identical twins.

This TCR came from a young woman in good health. Sample: PBMCs. This chain uses TRBV7-8 with TRBJ2-2; 14 bases line up with TRBD2. The CDR3 reads CASSPGLAGGGGGELFF. CDR3 in DNA: TGTGCCAGCAGCCCCGGACTAGCGGGAGGAGGTGGCGGGGAGCTGTTTTTT.